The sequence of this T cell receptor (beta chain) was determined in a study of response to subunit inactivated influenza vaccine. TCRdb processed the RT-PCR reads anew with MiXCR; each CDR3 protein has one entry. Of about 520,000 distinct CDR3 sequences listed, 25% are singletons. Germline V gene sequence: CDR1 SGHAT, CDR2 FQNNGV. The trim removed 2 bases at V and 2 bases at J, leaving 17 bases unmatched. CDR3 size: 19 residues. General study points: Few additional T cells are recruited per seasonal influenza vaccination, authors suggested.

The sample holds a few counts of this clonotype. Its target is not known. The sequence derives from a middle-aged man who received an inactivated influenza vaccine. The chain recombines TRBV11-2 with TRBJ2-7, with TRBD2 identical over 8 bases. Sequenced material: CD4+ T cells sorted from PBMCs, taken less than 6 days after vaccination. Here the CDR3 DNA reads TGTGCCAGCAGCTTACGGGGAGCGGGGGCCAAGGGATCGACCTACGAGCAGTACTTC. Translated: CASSLRGAGAKGSTYEQYF.